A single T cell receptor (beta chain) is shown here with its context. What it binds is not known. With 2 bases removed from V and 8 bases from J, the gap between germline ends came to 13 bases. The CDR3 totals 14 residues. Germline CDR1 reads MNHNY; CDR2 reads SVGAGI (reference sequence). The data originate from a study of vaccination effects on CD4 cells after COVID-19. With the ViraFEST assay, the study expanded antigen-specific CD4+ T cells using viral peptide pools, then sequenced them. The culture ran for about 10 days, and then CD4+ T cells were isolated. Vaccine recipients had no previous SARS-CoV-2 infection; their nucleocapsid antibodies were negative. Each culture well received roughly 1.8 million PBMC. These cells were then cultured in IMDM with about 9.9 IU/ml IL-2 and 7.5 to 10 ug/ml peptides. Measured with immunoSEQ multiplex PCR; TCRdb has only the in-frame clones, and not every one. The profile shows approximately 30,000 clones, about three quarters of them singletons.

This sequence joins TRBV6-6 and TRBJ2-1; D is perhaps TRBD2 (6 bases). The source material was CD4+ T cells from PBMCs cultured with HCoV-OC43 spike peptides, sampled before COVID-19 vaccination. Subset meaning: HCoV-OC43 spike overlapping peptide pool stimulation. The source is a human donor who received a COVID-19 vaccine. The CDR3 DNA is TGTGCCAGCAGTTACGTCACGACTAGGGATGAGCAGTTCTTC. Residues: CASSYVTTRDEQFF.